This TCR beta chain was recovered during a study of shared clonotypes between healthy human individuals. Naive CD8 isolation took CD45RO-negative cells positively selected for CCR7 and excluded terminally differentiated effector memory CD45RA+ cells. Donors were healthy HIV-negative adults without recently reported acute infections or vaccinations. Nashville, Tennessee was home to all donors, who were Caucasian adults. V dropped 1 base and J dropped 6 bases, with 13 bases sitting between them. Germline V gene data show CDR1 as SGHAT and CDR2 as FQNNGV. The CDR3 spans 14 residues. The protocol was immunoSEQ multiplex PCR, while the TCRdb copy is restricted to in-frame clones and leaves out a portion. The table records about 2 million clones, roughly 95% of them present only once.

The rearrangement links TRBV11-2 to TRBJ2-7; D unclear. The sequencing input was naive CD8+ T cells sorted from blood. The TCR sequence derives from a man in his late teens or twenties in good health. The CDR3 sequence: CASSLGPRGSEQYF. The CDR3, as DNA: TGTGCCAGCAGCTTAGGCCCAAGAGGTTCCGAGCAGTACTTC.